A selection of T cell receptor beta chains follows, all from one sample in a study of cytomegalovirus exposure and HLA in healthy donors. Repertoires were generated with immunoSEQ multiplex PCR, while TCRdb's copy carries only in-frame clones and drops some. There are 200,000 to 300,000 clones in the sample; 80% to 95% occur only once, and approximately 3% lies in the top ten. The sequenced material came from PBMCs. The receptors come from a woman aged 30 to 39 in good health and CMV-seronegative. Each CDR3 is given with its conserved first and last residue. The order of the fields is CDR3 length, J gene, V gene, CDR3 protein.

13	TRBJ2-7	TRBV7-9	CASSSSGRYEQYF
13	TRBJ1-5	TRBV27	CASSIAINQPQHF
14	TRBJ2-3	TRBV7-6	CASSPAASGSTQYF
15	TRBJ1-5	TRBV7-8	CASSPVGALNQPQHF
16	TRBJ2-7	TRBV11-2	CASSLAGWAVSYEQYF
15	TRBJ2-1	TRBV5-4	CASSLDRDNYNEQFF
17	TRBJ1-1	TRBV4-3	CASSQDGGKGWGTEAFF
15	TRBJ1-2	TRBV4-3	CASSQTGATIYGYTF
15	TRBJ2-1	TRBV7-3	CASSPGLAGFYEQFF
9	TRBJ2-7	TRBV19	CAREQGSDF